Listed here are 5 T cell receptor beta chains from one sample, sequenced in a study of blood T cell repertoires in COVID-19. Here immunoSEQ multiplex PCR was the method, and the copy in TCRdb shows in-frame clones only, minus some. The sample lists about 440,000 clones, 80% to 90% occurring once. Sequenced material: peripheral blood. These receptor sequences come from a woman younger than 45 with acute or convalescent COVID-19.

The chain couples TRBV3-1 (or the pseudogene TRBV3-2) to TRBJ2-2, with 8 bases fitting TRBD2. Per the germline V gene, CDR1 is LGHDT and CDR2 is YNNKEL (reference sequence). J gave up 0 bases and V 2 bases, and 2 bases lay outside the gene matches. This CDR3 spans 16 amino acids. CDR3 in amino acids: CASSQTAGANTGELFF. CDR3 sequence (DNA): TGTGCCAGCAGCCAAACAGCGGGGGCGAACACCGGGGAGCTGTTTTTT.

This clone was recorded at least ten times. J is TRBJ2-1 and V is TRBV3-1 (or the pseudogene TRBV3-2); D is perhaps TRBD2 (5 bases). The CDR3 extends over 15 amino acids. Per the germline V gene, CDR1 is LGHDT and CDR2 is YNNKEL (reference sequence). Trimming removed 4 bases from V and 3 bases from J, with 13 bases in between. The CDR3 DNA reads TGTGCCAGCAGCCGTCCGGGAAACTACTACAATGAGCAGTTCTTC. It is translated as CASSRPGNYYNEQFF.

The V gene is TRBV9, the J gene TRBJ2-1; tentatively, D is TRBD1 (6 bases). This CDR3 region has 16 residues. The V and J ends lost 4 bases and 5 bases respectively, with 19 bases between them. Per the germline V gene, CDR1 is SGDLS and CDR2 is YYNGEE. CDR3: CASSPQNRVLNNEQFF. For the CDR3, the DNA is TGTGCCAGCAGCCCTCAGAACAGGGTTTTAAACAATGAGCAGTTCTTC.

This sequence joins TRBV6-1 and TRBJ2-5; TRBD2 matches at 13 bases. Germline V gene data show CDR1 as MNHNS and CDR2 as SASEGT. Trimming took 2 bases from V and 2 from J; bases not matched to a gene: 8. The CDR3 contains 18 residues. CDR3 sequence reads: CASSERQLAGGSQETQYF. CDR3 coding DNA: TGTGCCAGCAGTGAAAGGCAACTAGCGGGGGGGTCTCAAGAGACCCAGTACTTC.

Turning to this clone: Other DNA sequences in the same sample also yield this CDR3. This sequence joins TRBV10-3 and TRBJ1-5; TRBD1 is a possible D gene (5 bases). Trimming pared 0 bases from V and 6 bases from J, leaving 9 bases between. Germline V CDR1 and CDR2: ENHRY, SYGVKD. The CDR3 sequence is 14 residues long. CDR3 nucleotides: TGTGCCATCAGTGAGTCGAGGGGAGGTCAGCCCCAGCATTTT. This sequence encodes CAISESRGGQPQHF.